One sample yielded the 18 T cell receptor beta chains listed below, sequenced in a study of cytomegalovirus exposure and HLA in healthy donors. Profiling relied on immunoSEQ multiplex PCR, and the TCRdb table lists in-frame clones only, not all of them. The table lists 200,000 to 250,000 clones, around 80% of them singletons. The sequencing input was PBMCs. The receptors were gathered from a woman in her twenties or thirties in good health and CMV-seropositive.

The rearrangement links TRBV13 to TRBJ2-7; D is ambiguous. Trimming cost V 0 bases and J 3 bases, with 12 bases left between them. The V gene's germline CDR1 is PRHDT and CDR2 FYEKMQ (reference sequence). The length of the CDR3 is 15 residues. CDR3 sequence: CASSLGFRVIYEQYF. The CDR3 nucleotides are TGTGCCAGCAGCTTAGGCTTTAGGGTCATCTACGAGCAGTACTTC.

The V and J genes are TRBV5-1 and TRBJ1-1; D is uncertain. This CDR3 has 15 residues. Trimming took off 0 bases at V and 0 bases at J, with 9 bases between the two ends. Germline V gives CDR1 SGHRS, CDR2 YFSETQ. CDR3 sequence: CASSLAGSLNTEAFF. The CDR3 DNA reads TGCGCCAGCAGCTTGGCCGGGTCCCTGAACACTGAAGCTTTCTTT.

This chain uses TRBV30 with TRBJ2-7; D is unresolved. The germline CDR1 and CDR2 sequences are GTSNPN and SVGIG (reference sequence). Trimming removed 2 bases at V and 1 base at J, with 6 bases between. The CDR3 spans 12 residues. The CDR3: CAWSPQSYEQYF. CDR3 DNA: TGTGCCTGGAGTCCCCAGTCCTACGAGCAGTACTTC.

The V call is TRBV4-1, the J call TRBJ2-1; D is unresolved. V was trimmed by 0 bases and J by 3 bases, leaving 9 bases between them. CDR1 and CDR2 (germline): MGHRA, YSYEKL. This CDR3 has 15 residues. CDR3 region: CASSQDRTVYNEQFF. For the CDR3, the DNA is TGCGCCAGCAGCCAAGACCGGACGGTCTACAATGAGCAGTTCTTC.

J is TRBJ2-7 and V is TRBV29-1; D gene ambiguous. This CDR3 region has 16 residues. Trimming cost V 7 bases and J 2 bases, with 24 bases left between them. Germline CDR1 SQVTM, CDR2 ANQGSEA. The CDR3 DNA reads TGCAGCGCCAACATACCAGGCGCCATTACCCCCTACGAGCAGTACTTC. It translates to CSANIPGAITPYEQYF.

This clone was observed a handful of times. The gene calls are TRBV28 and TRBJ2-7; D remains ambiguous. Germline V gives CDR1 MDHEN, CDR2 SYDVKM. This CDR3 has 15 amino acids. V gave up 6 bases and J gave up 2 bases, with 17 bases separating them. The chain's CDR3 is CASSPQRGRPYEQYF. CDR3 coding DNA: TGTGCCAGCAGCCCACAGCGCGGAAGACCCTACGAGCAGTACTTC.

The V and J genes are TRBV29-1 and TRBJ2-5; TRBD2 is a possible D gene (5 bases). From germline, CDR1 is SQVTM and CDR2 ANQGSEA. The CDR3 runs 14 residues. Trimming removed 5 bases from V and 3 bases from J, with 16 bases in between. This CDR3 reads CSVPPGGGEETQYF. DNA of the CDR3: TGCAGCGTTCCACCAGGTGGAGGAGAAGAGACCCAGTACTTC.

This chain joins TRBV5-4 and TRBJ1-4; 7 bases are a match to TRBD1. The junction had 8 bases not matched to a gene; V was cut back by 2 bases and J by 7 bases. In germline, CDR1 is SGHNT, CDR2 YYREEE (reference sequence). This CDR3 is built from 15 residues. CDR3 DNA: TGTGCCAGCAGCTTACGACAGGGAAATACTGAAAAACTGTTTTTT. Translation: CASSLRQGNTEKLFF.

The chain has TRBV25-1 and TRBJ1-4; D ambiguous. Trimming pared 6 bases from V and 0 bases from J, leaving 5 bases between. There are 13 residues in the CDR3. Germline-derived CDR1 and CDR2 are MGHDK and SYGVNS. CDR3 coding DNA: TGTGCCAGCAGGGTGGCAACTAATGAAAAACTGTTTTTT. It yields the protein CASRVATNEKLFF.

This clone has more than one count but fewer than ten. The J gene is TRBJ1-2, the V gene TRBV7-8; no clear D. Between the trimmed V and J ends, which lost 0 bases and 3 bases, there was a span of 8 bases. The CDR3 is 14 residues long. Germline V lookup: CDR1 SGHVS, CDR2 FQNEAQ. The CDR3 loop reads CASSLALGYYGYTF. For the CDR3, the DNA is TGTGCCAGCAGCTTAGCGTTGGGGTACTATGGCTACACCTTC.

V is TRBV6-4 and J is TRBJ1-2; D is undetermined. Germline V gene lookup returns CDR1 MRHNA and CDR2 SNTAGT. The CDR3 totals 13 residues. Deletions cut 4 bases from V and 5 bases from J, with 11 bases between. The CDR3 loop reads CASSADGKYGYTF. The CDR3 DNA reads as TGTGCCAGCAGTGCCGACGGAAAGTATGGCTACACCTTC.

This sequence joins TRBV29-1 and TRBJ1-2, with D unresolved. Germline lookup yields CDR1 SQVTM and CDR2 ANQGSEA. CDR3 length equals 9 residues. Trimming stripped 6 bases from V and 8 bases from J, with 7 bases between. CDR3 DNA: TGCAGCGTGGGAGAGGGCTACACCTTC. Residues: CSVGEGYTF.

V gene TRBV14 combines with J gene TRBJ2-3; TRBD2 is a possible D gene (6 bases). The V and J ends lost 10 bases and 2 bases respectively, with 13 bases between them. Germline values: CDR1 SGHDN, CDR2 FVKESK. The CDR3 extends over 13 amino acids. The CDR3 nucleotides are TGTGCCACCCAACCGGGAGCCACAGATACGCAGTATTTT. It encodes CATQPGATDTQYF.

CDR3 nucleotide sequence: TGCAGCGTTGACCCCCTAGAAGCCTACGAGCAGTTCTTC. It codes for CSVDPLEAYEQFF. The chain carries TRBV29-1 and TRBJ2-1; D unresolved. V was shortened by 3 bases and J by 10 bases, with 16 bases between the two germline ends. The CDR3 has 13 residues. Germline V gene data show CDR1 as SQVTM and CDR2 as ANQGSEA.

V and J are TRBV28 and TRBJ2-1; weak D call: TRBD2 (6 bases). Germline V gives CDR1 MDHEN, CDR2 SYDVKM. This CDR3 is built from 15 residues. V was trimmed by 7 bases and J by 5 bases, leaving 18 bases between them. The CDR3 sequence is CASTIGLTGNNEQFF. DNA for the CDR3: TGTGCCAGCACCATCGGACTAACGGGGAACAATGAGCAGTTCTTC.

The chain is built from TRBV5-1 and TRBJ1-4; possible D gene TRBD1, 5 bases. This CDR3 is 14 amino acids long. Germline lookup yields CDR1 SGHRS and CDR2 YFSETQ. The V end was cut by 7 bases, the J end by 8 bases, with 18 bases between. The CDR3 sequence: CASSVGTGEEKLFF. The CDR3 DNA reads as TGCGCCAGCTCGGTTGGGACCGGAGAGGAAAAACTGTTTTTT.

V and J are TRBV27 and TRBJ2-7; D ambiguous. The ends were cut back, 3 bases at V and 0 bases at J, with 6 bases in the middle. This CDR3 has 13 residues. Germline CDR1 is MNHEY and CDR2 is SMNVEV (reference sequence). The CDR3 spells CASSLQNSYEQYF. CDR3 sequence (DNA): TGTGCCAGCAGTTTGCAGAACTCCTACGAGCAGTACTTC.

This clone was seen just once. This chain joins TRBV29-1 and TRBJ1-1, with unresolved D. Per germline, CDR1 SQVTM and CDR2 ANQGSEA. Trimming took 3 bases from V and 0 from J, leaving 14 bases between them. The CDR3 spans 15 residues. CDR3 coding DNA: TGCAGCGTTGACCCCGCCTGGCGGATGAACACTGAAGCTTTCTTT. Its translation: CSVDPAWRMNTEAFF.